The rows below give T cell receptor beta chains drawn from one sample of a study of T-cell memory formation after mild COVID-19. TCRdb re-called the 5' RACE reads with MiXCR, one entry per CDR3 protein. The profile shows roughly 400,000 distinct CDR3 sequences, more than 20% of them singletons. Sequences were obtained from PBMCs or a T cell subset sorted from them (not recorded which). The receptor source for this set is an adult woman who had mild COVID-19 (a few samples of this study predate the infection). Cell type and time point are not known. Each CDR3 is given with its conserved first and last residue. A D gene is named only where the DNA matches it firmly. A clone size is listed for some rows: how often the clone was seen (once, few, many), or a class if it is expanded.

j_call: TRBJ1-1; clone_size: many; d_call: .; v_call: TRBV4-1; cdr3_aa: CASSQGGMNTEAFF; cdr3_nt: TGCGCCAGCAGCCAAGGGGGCATGAACACTGAAGCTTTCTTT
j_call: TRBJ2-1; clone_size: .; d_call: TRBD2; v_call: TRBV7-2; cdr3_aa: CASRRTSDYNEQFF; cdr3_nt: TGTGCCAGCAGAAGGACTAGCGATTACAATGAGCAGTTCTTC
j_call: TRBJ1-1; clone_size: many; d_call: .; v_call: TRBV12-3/TRBV12-4; cdr3_aa: CASSLPLGEAFF; cdr3_nt: TGTGCCAGCAGTCTCCCCCTCGGTGAAGCTTTCTTT
j_call: TRBJ1-1; clone_size: .; d_call: TRBD1; v_call: TRBV6-5; cdr3_aa: CASSPGGISTEAFF; cdr3_nt: TGTGCCAGCAGTCCAGGGGGGATTAGTACTGAAGCTTTCTTT
j_call: TRBJ1-1; clone_size: .; d_call: .; v_call: TRBV7-6; cdr3_aa: CASSQLGPENTEAFF; cdr3_nt: TGTGCCAGCAGCCAGCTTGGGCCAGAGAACACTGAAGCTTTCTTT
j_call: TRBJ2-1; clone_size: few; d_call: .; v_call: TRBV5-1; cdr3_aa: CASSLLSSYNEQFF; cdr3_nt: TGCGCCAGCAGTCTCCTAAGCTCCTACAATGAGCAGTTCTTC
j_call: TRBJ1-2; clone_size: .; d_call: TRBD1; v_call: TRBV20-1; cdr3_aa: CSAREGTGTYGYTF; cdr3_nt: TGCAGTGCTAGAGAAGGGACAGGGACCTATGGCTACACCTTC
j_call: TRBJ2-5; clone_size: .; d_call: TRBD1; v_call: TRBV5-1; cdr3_aa: CASSGQGAPGETQYF; cdr3_nt: TGCGCCAGCAGCGGGCAGGGGGCGCCGGGAGAGACCCAGTACTTC
j_call: TRBJ2-1; clone_size: few; d_call: .; v_call: TRBV15; cdr3_aa: CATSREATGTGYEQFF; cdr3_nt: TGTGCCACCAGCAGAGAAGCAACGGGAACTGGGTATGAGCAGTTCTTC
j_call: TRBJ2-1; clone_size: .; d_call: .; v_call: TRBV7-2; cdr3_aa: CASGGFYNEQFF; cdr3_nt: TGTGCCAGCGGGGGGTTCTACAATGAGCAGTTCTTC
j_call: TRBJ2-5; clone_size: few; d_call: TRBD1; v_call: TRBV9; cdr3_aa: CASSVEGGAYQETQYF; cdr3_nt: TGTGCCAGCAGCGTAGAAGGGGGCGCGTACCAAGAGACCCAGTACTTC
j_call: TRBJ2-5; clone_size: few; d_call: .; v_call: TRBV7-2; cdr3_aa: CASSLDSGGQETQYF; cdr3_nt: TGTGCCAGCAGCTTAGATTCCGGGGGACAAGAGACCCAGTACTTC
j_call: TRBJ2-5; clone_size: few; d_call: TRBD2; v_call: TRBV15; cdr3_aa: CATSPGGRETQYF; cdr3_nt: TGTGCCACCAGCCCGGGGGGGAGGGAGACCCAGTACTTC
j_call: TRBJ2-1; clone_size: .; d_call: TRBD1; v_call: TRBV4-3; cdr3_aa: CASSQEVDRGLNNEQFF; cdr3_nt: TGCGCCAGCAGCCAAGAGGTTGACAGGGGGTTAAACAATGAGCAGTTCTTC